This entry describes one TCR beta chain. A single base separates this from a much larger clone, so it may be a read error. These data come from a study of identical twins. Healthy Caucasians provided all donations. Germline loops: CDR1 SGHTA, CDR2 FQGNSA. This CDR3 is 14 amino acids long. TCRdb analysed the 5' RACE reads with MiXCR anew, one entry per CDR3 protein. This sample has over 200,000 distinct CDR3 sequences, with roughly a tenth found just once. The specimen sequenced was memory T cells sorted from blood. The chain uses TRBV7-2 and TRBJ2-1; tentatively, D is TRBD1 (5 bases). The clonotype originates from a man aged 45-65 years in good health. The DNA of the CDR3 is TGTGTCAGCAGCGCGTACCAGGGTTACAATGAGCAGTTCTTC. Protein sequence: CVSSAYQGYNEQFF.